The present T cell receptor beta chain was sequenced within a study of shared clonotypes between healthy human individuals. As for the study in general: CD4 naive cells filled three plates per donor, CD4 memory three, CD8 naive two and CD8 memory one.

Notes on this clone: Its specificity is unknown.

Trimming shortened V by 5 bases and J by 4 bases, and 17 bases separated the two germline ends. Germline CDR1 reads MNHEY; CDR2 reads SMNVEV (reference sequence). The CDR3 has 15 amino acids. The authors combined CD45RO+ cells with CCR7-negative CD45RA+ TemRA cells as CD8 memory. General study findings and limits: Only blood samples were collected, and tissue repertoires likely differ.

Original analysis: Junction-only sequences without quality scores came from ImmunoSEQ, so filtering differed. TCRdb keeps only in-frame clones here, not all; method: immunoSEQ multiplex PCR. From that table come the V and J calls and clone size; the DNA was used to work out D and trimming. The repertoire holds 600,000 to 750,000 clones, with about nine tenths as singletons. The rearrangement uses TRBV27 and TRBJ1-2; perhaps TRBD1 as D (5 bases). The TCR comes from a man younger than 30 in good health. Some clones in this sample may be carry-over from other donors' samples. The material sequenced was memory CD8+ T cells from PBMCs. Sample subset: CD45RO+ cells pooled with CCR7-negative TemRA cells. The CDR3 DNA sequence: TGTGCCAGCAGTCCCGGGCCGGGGGTTCTCTATGGCTACACCTTC. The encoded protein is CASSPGPGVLYGYTF.